This T cell receptor beta chain appears in the sequencing data of a study of blood T cell repertoires in COVID-19. Study summary: COVID-19 samples from acute and convalescent phases originated in the United States, Italy and Spain.

In Seattle, patients joined the study during active infection and were tracked longitudinally. Trimming removed 5 bases at V and 1 base at J, with 12 bases between. The germline CDR1 and CDR2 sequences are SGHTA and FQGNSA. The CDR3 is made up of 15 amino acids. Sequencing was performed with immunoSEQ multiplex PCR; in TCRdb, only in-frame clones are kept and a portion is missing. The sample lists about 130,000 clones, around nine tenths occurring once. The rearrangement uses TRBV7-2 and TRBJ1-3; D unclear. The sequenced material came from peripheral blood. The receptor was derived from a man over 45 with COVID-19, enrolled during active disease. DNA for the CDR3: TGTGCCAGCAGCATCGGTGGGAGGTCTGGAAACACCATATATTTT. It is translated as CASSIGGRSGNTIYF.